The 29 T cell receptor beta chains given below trace back to one sample, sequenced in a study of identical twins. TCRdb independently ran MiXCR on the 5' RACE reads; one entry per CDR3 protein. The sample has more than 650,000 distinct CDR3 sequences; approximately 6.1% are singletons. Sequencing was done on a sample of naive T cells sorted from blood. Receptors were obtained from a man younger than 35 in good health.

This clonotype has at least ten counts. The rearrangement links TRBV5-1 to TRBJ2-6; possibly TRBD2 for D (6 bases). CDR3 length: 16 residues. The V gene lost 0 bases and the J gene lost 1 base, with 8 bases spanning the gap. Per the germline V gene, CDR1 is SGHRS and CDR2 is YFSETQ. This CDR3 reads CASSLAGSSGANVLTF. CDR3 nucleotides: TGCGCCAGCAGCTTGGCCGGGAGTTCTGGGGCCAACGTCCTGACTTTC.

The chain combines TRBV12-3 or TRBV12-4 with TRBJ1-2; D is undetermined. The CDR3 length is 16 residues. V lost 6 bases and J 2 bases, leaving 19 bases between the germline ends. The CDR3 is CASSLRGGSVNYGYTF. In DNA, the CDR3 is TGTGCCAGCAGCCTTCGTGGCGGGTCGGTGAACTATGGCTACACCTTC.

Only a few counts were recorded for this clonotype. The rearrangement links TRBV20-1 to TRBJ2-3, with D maybe TRBD2 (6 bases). The V end was cut by 7 bases, the J end by 1 base, with 18 bases between. CDR3 size: 15 residues. The germline V gene encodes CDR1 DFQATT and CDR2 SNEGSKA (reference sequence). CDR3 sequence (DNA): TGCAGTGGAAAGGGACTGCAGAGGGGCACAGATACGCAGTATTTT. It yields the protein CSGKGLQRGTDTQYF.

The chain couples TRBV24-1 to TRBJ2-5, with 11 bases aligning to TRBD1. Germline lookup yields CDR1 KGHDR and CDR2 SFDVKD. V dropped 6 bases and J dropped 7; count of bases not matched to a gene: 6. The CDR3 loop spans 14 amino acids. CDR3: CATSSGTGGRTQYF. The CDR3 DNA sequence: TGTGCCACCAGTTCGGGGACAGGGGGTCGGACCCAGTACTTC.

In its sample, this clonotype was seen many times. The CDR3 protein is CASSQGLAEYEQYV. The CDR3 DNA reads as TGTGCCAGCAGCCAAGGACTAGCGGAATACGAGCAGTACGTC. The rearrangement links TRBV11-2 to TRBJ2-7; 10 bases agree with TRBD2. The junction had 5 bases not matched to a gene; V was cut back by 5 bases and J by 4 bases. From germline, CDR1 is SGHAT and CDR2 FQNNGV. The CDR3 is made up of 14 amino acids.

This clonotype showed up many times. The J gene is TRBJ2-4, the V gene TRBV5-1, with D possibly being TRBD2 (6 bases). The CDR3 totals 14 residues. V dropped 7 bases and J dropped 8 bases, with 19 bases sitting between them. Germline-derived CDR1 and CDR2 are SGHRS and YFSETQ. The CDR3 bases are TGCGCCAGCCATCCCGGGACCCCGGGGGACATTCAGTACTTC. Encoded protein: CASHPGTPGDIQYF.

This clonotype was seen a handful of times. The chain is built from TRBV4-1 and TRBJ1-2; the D is unclear. Between the trimmed V and J ends, which lost 2 bases and 4 bases, there was a span of 14 bases. The V gene's germline CDR1 is MGHRA and CDR2 YSYEKL. The CDR3 length is 15 residues. DNA of the CDR3: TGCGCCAGCAGCCAATGGGGTGGGGTCGGCTATGGCTACACCTTC. It translates to CASSQWGGVGYGYTF.

The rearrangement joins TRBV30 to TRBJ2-6; D assignment may be TRBD1 or TRBD2 (7 bases each). CDR1 GTSNPN and CDR2 SVGIG come from the germline V gene (reference sequence). The CDR3 is 16 residues long. Trimming pared 7 bases from V and 2 bases from J, leaving 18 bases between. CDR3 coding DNA: TGTGCCTTATCAGGGGGGGGAAGACCTGGGGCCAACGTCCTGACTTTC. Residues: CALSGGGRPGANVLTF.

The J gene is TRBJ2-4, the V gene TRBV2; 9 bases are shared with TRBD1. Trimming cost V 8 bases and J 2 bases; bases outside gene matches: 4. From germline, CDR1 is SNHLY and CDR2 FYNNEI. This CDR3 contains 14 residues. In DNA, the CDR3 is TGTGCCAGCGGGGACAGGGCATCCAAAAACATTCAGTACTTC. This sequence encodes CASGDRASKNIQYF.

The chain links TRBV29-1 to TRBJ2-1; no definite D call. V lost 5 bases, J lost 6 bases, and 11 bases lay in between. Germline V CDR1 and CDR2: SQVTM, ANQGSEA. CDR3 size: 12 residues. The CDR3 DNA reads as TGCAGCGTTCTTTTTGAGCTCAATGAGCAGTTCTTC. Translation: CSVLFELNEQFF.

This clonotype was observed at least ten times. The V call is TRBV20-1, the J call TRBJ2-3; the D is unclear. Trimming pared 5 bases from V and 0 bases from J, leaving 6 bases between. The CDR3 contains 12 residues. CDR1 is DFQATT and CDR2 is SNEGSKA in the germline V gene (reference sequence). In DNA, the CDR3 is TGCAGTGCTCGAGTAAGCACAGATACGCAGTATTTT. Its protein product is CSARVSTDTQYF.

This clonotype was counted at least ten times. The germline gene is not matched at one end of the junction; a read error may be the cause. This chain connects TRBV6-1 to TRBJ2-1; 10 bases map to TRBD2. The CDR3 spans 18 residues. Germline V gene data show CDR1 as MNHNS and CDR2 as SASEGT. The CDR3 DNA sequence: TGTGCCATCAGTGAAGCCCCTAGCGGGAGCCTCTCCTACAATGAGCAGTTCTTC. This encodes CAISEAPSGSLSYNEQFF.

This clonotype has at least ten counts. The chain links TRBV12-3 or TRBV12-4 to TRBJ1-4; D is undetermined. The CDR3 length is 13 residues. The germline V and J ends were trimmed by 6 bases and 4 bases, with 9 bases remaining between them. The chain's CDR3 is CASSRTDNEKLFF. For the CDR3, the DNA is TGTGCCAGCAGCCGGACTGATAATGAAAAACTGTTTTTT.

In its sample, this clonotype was seen a few times. The chain has TRBV11-2 and TRBJ2-3, with D possibly TRBD2 on 6 matching bases. The CDR3 has 15 amino acids. V lost 2 bases to trimming and J lost 3 bases, with 12 bases between them. The germline gives CDR1 SGHAT, CDR2 FQNNGV. DNA for the CDR3: TGTGCCAGCAGCTTAATAGCGGTAGTGACAGATACGCAGTATTTT. Translating it yields CASSLIAVVTDTQYF.

This clonotype occurred many times. The chain joins TRBV20-1 to TRBJ2-1; tentatively, D is TRBD1 or TRBD2 (6 bases each). The CDR3 totals 14 residues. Trimming removed 5 bases at V and 6 bases at J, with 17 bases between. CDR1 DFQATT and CDR2 SNEGSKA come from the germline V gene (reference sequence). CDR3 DNA sequence: TGCAGTGCTCCGGGGGAGGACAGAGGCAATGAGCAGTTCTTC. This sequence encodes CSAPGEDRGNEQFF.

This clonotype was picked up many times. The rearrangement uses TRBV12-3 or TRBV12-4 and TRBJ2-7, with unresolved D. This CDR3 region has 13 residues. V was pared by 3 bases and J by 4 bases, with 10 bases between. The CDR3, as DNA: TGTGCCAGCAGTTTCTTCTTGTCGTACGAGCAGTACTTC. Translating it yields CASSFFLSYEQYF.

This clonotype was found many times. The gene calls are TRBV15 and TRBJ2-5, with TRBD2 identical over 11 bases. Germline V gene sequence: CDR1 LNHNV, CDR2 YYDKDF (reference sequence). V lost 11 bases and J lost 0; bases outside the gene matches: 11. The CDR3 contains 16 residues. CDR3 residues: CAAGTSGPLNQETQYF. CDR3 nucleotides: TGTGCCGCTGGGACTAGCGGACCATTAAACCAAGAGACCCAGTACTTC.

This clonotype was detected many times. This chain connects TRBV12-3 or TRBV12-4 to TRBJ2-1; no firm D call. The ends were cut back, 7 bases at V and 3 bases at J, with 13 bases in the middle. This CDR3 comprises 14 residues. The CDR3 loop reads CASTHPNSYNEQFF. For the CDR3, the DNA is TGTGCCAGCACTCACCCGAACAGCTACAATGAGCAGTTCTTC.

The chain carries TRBV20-1 and TRBJ2-7; TRBD1 aligns across 11 bases. J was trimmed by 5 bases and V by 1 base; bases with no gene match: 4. The CDR3 has 14 residues. Germline CDR1 reads DFQATT; CDR2 reads SNEGSKA (reference sequence). Here the CDR3 DNA reads TGCAGTGCTAGAGGGACAGGGGGCGTTAACGAGCAGTACTTC. Its translation is CSARGTGGVNEQYF.

In its sample, this clonotype was seen many times. The chain is built from TRBV5-6 and TRBJ1-1, with 9 bases matching TRBD1. Germline trimming cut 4 bases from V and 4 bases from J; bases unmatched to any gene: 2. Germline CDR1 is SGHDT and CDR2 is YYEEEE. The CDR3 spans 13 residues. In DNA form, the CDR3 reads TGTGCCAGCAGCCGGGACAGGGCCACTGAAGCTTTCTTT. Amino acid sequence: CASSRDRATEAFF.

The chain joins TRBV18 to TRBJ1-1; tentatively, D is TRBD1 (5 bases). The CDR3 is 14 residues long. Germline CDR1 KGHSH, CDR2 LQKENI. The V and J ends lost 3 bases and 4 bases respectively, with 12 bases between them. The CDR3 coding sequence is TGTGCCAGCTCACCGGGGGGTAGGTTCACTGAAGCTTTCTTT. This gives the protein CASSPGGRFTEAFF. The whole variable domain, filled in from reference TRBV18 and TRBJ1-1, reads NAGVMQNPRHLVRRRGQEARLRCSPMKGHSHVYWYRQLPEEGLKFMVYLQKENIIDESGMPKERFSAEFPKEGPSILRIQQVVRGDSAAYFCASSPGGRFTEAFFGQGTRLTVV.

This clonotype was picked up many times. The junction does not match germline at one end; this may be a read error. Written as DNA, the CDR3 is TGTGCCAGCAGCTTAGGGGCGGAAGAGACCCAGTACTTC. Its protein is CASSLGAEETQYF. The chain couples TRBV5-1 to TRBJ2-5, with TRBD1 as a possible D gene (5 bases). The CDR3 consists of 13 residues. Germline CDR1 SGHRS, CDR2 YFSETQ.

The chain joins TRBV7-2 to TRBJ2-7; the match to TRBD1 covers 9 bases. V shed 5 bases, J shed 4 bases, and the junction held 6 bases outside the gene matches. This CDR3 region has 14 residues. CDR1 and CDR2 from the germline V gene are SGHTA and FQGNSA. CDR3 protein: CASSTRTGVYEQYF. The CDR3 coding sequence is TGTGCCAGCAGCACCCGGACAGGGGTTTACGAGCAGTACTTC.

This chain uses TRBV6-5 with TRBJ1-5; perhaps TRBD1 as D (5 bases). Germline V gene sequence: CDR1 MNHEY, CDR2 SVGAGI. This CDR3 comprises 15 residues. V dropped 0 bases and J dropped 6 bases, with 12 bases sitting between them. The CDR3 region is CASSYSWGISQPQHF. Written as DNA, the CDR3 is TGTGCCAGCAGTTACTCGTGGGGGATCAGTCAGCCCCAGCATTTT.

This clonotype was recorded at least ten times. The V call is TRBV20-1, the J call TRBJ1-5; D is undetermined. Germline values: CDR1 DFQATT, CDR2 SNEGSKA (reference sequence). Trimming cost V 6 bases and J 0 bases, with 12 bases left between them. The CDR3 covers 14 residues. The CDR3 region has the DNA TGCAGTGCAGACGGACGGTATAGCAATCAGCCCCAGCATTTT. Amino acid sequence: CSADGRYSNQPQHF.

This clonotype was detected a few times. This chain joins TRBV7-2 and TRBJ2-1, with D possibly matching TRBD2 (7 bases). CDR1 and CDR2 (germline): SGHTA, FQGNSA. The CDR3 has 16 amino acids. V was pared by 0 bases and J by 5 bases, with 14 bases between. Written as DNA, the CDR3 is TGTGCCAGCAGCTTAGCAGGGGGGGTAGGTGACAATGAGCAGTTCTTC. Protein product: CASSLAGGVGDNEQFF.

The chain is built from TRBV20-1 and TRBJ1-5; TRBD1 aligns across 8 bases. CDR1 is DFQATT, CDR2 SNEGSKA, per germline (reference sequence). The junction had 5 bases not matched to a gene; V was cut back by 5 bases and J by 5 bases. CDR3 length: 13 residues. The CDR3 DNA reads as TGCAGTGCTGGACAGGGAGTTGATCAGCCCCAGCATTTT. Protein sequence: CSAGQGVDQPQHF.

Comment on this clonotype: Since a much larger clone is just one base distant, this may be a read error. V and J are TRBV2 and TRBJ2-7; TRBD2 matches at 13 bases. CDR1 and CDR2 (germline): SNHLY, FYNNEI. This CDR3 spans 15 amino acids. CDR3 bases: TGTGCCAGCAGGGAAGGACTAGCGGGAGACTACGAGCAGTACTTC. Its translation: CASREGLAGDYEQYF.

This clonotype showed up many times. The chain has TRBV7-8 and TRBJ2-3, with D possibly TRBD1 on 6 matching bases. CDR1 is SGHVS and CDR2 is FQNEAQ in the germline V gene. The CDR3 runs to 16 residues. Trimming took off 5 bases at V and 4 bases at J, with 19 bases between the two ends. In DNA form, the CDR3 reads TGTGCCAGCAGCGCCCACAGGGCGGATGAACCAGATACGCAGTATTTT. This gives the protein CASSAHRADEPDTQYF.